This T cell receptor beta chain was observed in a study of blood T cell repertoires in COVID-19 (dated by TCRdb to the early 2020s). A note on the overall study: Samples from collaborators originated in the United States, Italy and Spain and spanned both the acute and convalescent phases of COVID-19. The dataset comprised deeply sampled blood TCRbeta repertoires from subjects exposed to, actively infected with, or recovered from COVID-19. The samples were drawn from two sources: the first 160 participants of the ongoing ImmuneRACE study, and 950 to 1,500 subjects contributed by 6 global collaborators. Where available, HLA class I and class II types were taken from metadata supplied by the sample provider and were not determined by assay-based typing. A freely available public database, intended as a resource for researchers studying the immune response to SARS-CoV-2, is where the repertoires were released. The sample metadata nearly always contained a de-identified subject ID, COVID-19 status, age in years and sex. The prospective study material was composed of cDNA or gDNA derived from T cells, B-cell-depleted T cells, or PBMCs. The paper's findings and limits, for the study overall: The amount of clinical and demographic metadata varied by source and participant and was provided uncurated.

Reading the germline V gene gives CDR1 SGHTA and CDR2 FQGNSA. The CDR3 goes from the cysteine to the phenylalanine over 17 residues. The DNA shown is the 51-base CDR3, in frame from base 1. The collaborating institutions used their own protocols to collect whole blood in K2EDTA tubes. For TCRbeta analysis, collaborators shipped samples as frozen whole blood, isolated PBMCs, or DNA extracted from either of those sample types. As concerns this clone: There is no known antigen for this receptor. At one end the junction does not follow the germline gene, possibly because of a read error.

TCRbeta CDR3 regions were amplified from genomic DNA using the immunoSEQ Assay, a bias-controlled multiplex PCR. On the authors' methods: Nucleated cell counts per sample were estimated from amplification of reference gene primers within the assay. To quantify the absolute abundance of each unique TCRbeta CDR3 rearrangement, sequence reads were collapsed and filtered. For each sample, productive Simpson clonality was calculated as the square root of Simpson's diversity index over productive rearrangements. Held by TCRdb, this immuneACCESS table contains in-frame sequences only and omits some clones. Under half of the omission traces to an unresolved V gene where checked; the cause of the rest is unknown. The V and J calls and clone size were taken over from that table, and D and trimming were inferred from the DNA. Recorded for this sample are some 150,000 clones; around 88% of them occurred a single time. Less than 3% of the sample comes from the top ten.

The sample consisted of peripheral blood. The TCR originated in a man aged 60 to 75 with active or convalescent COVID-19. Here the chain combines TRBV7-2 and TRBJ1-2, with the D gene not clear enough to name. The DNA reads as follows: TGTGCCAGCACCTTAACTAGTGGCGGCTTGATTAACTATGGCTACACCTTC. Translation gives CASTLTSGGLINYGYTF.